The present TCR beta chain was sequenced within a study of T cell responses to AZD1222 COVID-19 vaccine. General observations from the study: Only a handful of AZD1222 recipients, more than five in all, had baseline seropositivity. Within unmutated variant regions lay the reported targets of nearly half of spike-specific TCRs.

Turning to this clone: Its antigen is as yet unknown.

TCRdb's table, derived via immunoSEQ multiplex PCR, lists solely in-frame clones and lacks some. The table has about 140,000 clones, 92% seen once. This CDR3 has 19 amino acids. V was cut by 0 bases and J by 1 base, with 19 bases left in between. Germline values: CDR1 SGDLS, CDR2 YYNGEE. The J gene is TRBJ2-2, the V gene TRBV9, with a possible D match to TRBD1 (7 bases). The receptor comes from an adult in good health. The source material was peripheral blood, sampled on day 0 of AZD1222 vaccination. CDR3 in amino acids: CASSVDYGAGQKNTGELFF. CDR3 bases: TGTGCCAGCAGCGTAGATTATGGGGCGGGACAGAAGAACACCGGGGAGCTGTTTTTT.